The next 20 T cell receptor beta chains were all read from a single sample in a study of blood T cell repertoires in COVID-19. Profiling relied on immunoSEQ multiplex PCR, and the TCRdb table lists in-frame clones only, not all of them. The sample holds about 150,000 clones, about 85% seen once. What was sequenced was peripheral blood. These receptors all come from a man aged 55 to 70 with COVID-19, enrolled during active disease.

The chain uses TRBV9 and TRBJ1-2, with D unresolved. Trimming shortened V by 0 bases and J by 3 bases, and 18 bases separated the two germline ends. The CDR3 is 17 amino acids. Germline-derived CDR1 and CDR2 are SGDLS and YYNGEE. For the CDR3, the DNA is TGTGCCAGCAGCGTAGCCCACGCCGGAGGGCTCGACTATGGCTACACCTTC. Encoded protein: CASSVAHAGGLDYGYTF.

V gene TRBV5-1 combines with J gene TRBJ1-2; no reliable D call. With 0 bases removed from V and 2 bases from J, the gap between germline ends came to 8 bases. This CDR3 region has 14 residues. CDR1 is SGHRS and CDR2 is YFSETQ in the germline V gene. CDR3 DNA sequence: TGCGCCAGCAGCTTGGATGGGGAGAACTATGGCTACACCTTC. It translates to CASSLDGENYGYTF.

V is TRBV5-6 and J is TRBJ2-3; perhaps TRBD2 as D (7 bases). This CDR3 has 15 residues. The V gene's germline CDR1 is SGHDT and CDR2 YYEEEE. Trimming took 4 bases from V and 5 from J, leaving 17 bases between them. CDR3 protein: CASSPDGGLVDTQYF. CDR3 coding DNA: TGTGCCAGCAGCCCAGACGGGGGGCTGGTAGATACGCAGTATTTT.

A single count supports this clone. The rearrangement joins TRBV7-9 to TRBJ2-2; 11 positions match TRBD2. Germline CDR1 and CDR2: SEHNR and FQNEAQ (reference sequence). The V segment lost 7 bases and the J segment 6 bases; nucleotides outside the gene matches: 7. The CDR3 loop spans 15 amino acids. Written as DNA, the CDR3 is TGTGCCAGCACCATAGCGGGAGGGCCGTCCGGGGAGCTGTTTTTT. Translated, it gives CASTIAGGPSGELFF.

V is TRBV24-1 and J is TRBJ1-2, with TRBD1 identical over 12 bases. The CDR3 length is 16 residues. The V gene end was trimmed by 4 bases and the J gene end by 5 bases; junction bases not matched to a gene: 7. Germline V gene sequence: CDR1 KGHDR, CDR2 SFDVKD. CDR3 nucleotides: TGTGCCACCAGTGAGGCCGGGACAGGGGGCGGTTATGGCTACACCTTC. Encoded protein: CATSEAGTGGGYGYTF.

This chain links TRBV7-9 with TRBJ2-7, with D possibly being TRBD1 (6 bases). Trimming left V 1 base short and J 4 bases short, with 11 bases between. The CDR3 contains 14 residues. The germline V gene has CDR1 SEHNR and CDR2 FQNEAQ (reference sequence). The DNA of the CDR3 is TGTGCCAGCAGCTTAGAAGGGGGTAGGTACGAGCAGTACTTC. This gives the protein CASSLEGGRYEQYF.

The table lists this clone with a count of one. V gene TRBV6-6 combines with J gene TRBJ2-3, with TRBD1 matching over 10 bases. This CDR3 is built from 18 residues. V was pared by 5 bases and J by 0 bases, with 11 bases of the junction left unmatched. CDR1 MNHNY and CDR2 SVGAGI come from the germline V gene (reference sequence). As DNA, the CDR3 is TGTGCCAGCAGTCCCGGACAGGGGGGCCCATCTAGCACAGATACGCAGTATTTT. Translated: CASSPGQGGPSSTDTQYF.

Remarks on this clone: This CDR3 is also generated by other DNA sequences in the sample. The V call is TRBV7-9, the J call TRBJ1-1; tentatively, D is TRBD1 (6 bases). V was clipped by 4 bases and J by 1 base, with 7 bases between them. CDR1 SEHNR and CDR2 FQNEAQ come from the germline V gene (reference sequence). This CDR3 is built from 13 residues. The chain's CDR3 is CASSSQGNTEAFF. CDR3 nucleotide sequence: TGTGCCAGCAGCTCACAGGGGAACACTGAAGCTTTCTTT.

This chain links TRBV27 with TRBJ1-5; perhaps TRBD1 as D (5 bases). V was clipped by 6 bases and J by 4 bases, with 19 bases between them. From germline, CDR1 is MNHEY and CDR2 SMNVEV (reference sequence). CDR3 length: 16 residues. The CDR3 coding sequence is TGTGCCAGCAGATACTCAAATTCGGGGGGAAATCAGCCCCAGCATTTT. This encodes CASRYSNSGGNQPQHF.

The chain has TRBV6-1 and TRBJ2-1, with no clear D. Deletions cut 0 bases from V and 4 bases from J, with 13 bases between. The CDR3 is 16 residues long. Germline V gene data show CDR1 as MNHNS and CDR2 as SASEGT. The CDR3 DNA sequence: TGTGCCAGCAGTGAAGCGGTTGTCACATCTTACAATGAGCAGTTCTTC. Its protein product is CASSEAVVTSYNEQFF.

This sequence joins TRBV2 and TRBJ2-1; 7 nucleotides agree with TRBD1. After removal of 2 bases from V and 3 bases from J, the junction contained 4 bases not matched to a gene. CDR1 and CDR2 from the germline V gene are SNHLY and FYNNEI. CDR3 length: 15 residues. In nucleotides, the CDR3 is TGTGCCAGCAGTGAAACAGGGGCCAACTACAATGAGCAGTTCTTC. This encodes CASSETGANYNEQFF.

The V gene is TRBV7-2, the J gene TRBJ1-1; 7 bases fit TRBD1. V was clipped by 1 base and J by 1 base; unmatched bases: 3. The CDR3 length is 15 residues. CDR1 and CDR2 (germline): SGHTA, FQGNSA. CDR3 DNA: TGTGCCAGCAGCTTAGTGGCAGGGGGGAACACTGAAGCTTTCTTT. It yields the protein CASSLVAGGNTEAFF.

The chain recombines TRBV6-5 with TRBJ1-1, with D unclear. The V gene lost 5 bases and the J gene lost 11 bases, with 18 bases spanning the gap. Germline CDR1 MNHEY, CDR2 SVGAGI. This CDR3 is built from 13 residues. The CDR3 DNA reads TGTGCCAGCAGTCCTGGGTCCAGAGCGTCGGCTTTCTTT. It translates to CASSPGSRASAFF.

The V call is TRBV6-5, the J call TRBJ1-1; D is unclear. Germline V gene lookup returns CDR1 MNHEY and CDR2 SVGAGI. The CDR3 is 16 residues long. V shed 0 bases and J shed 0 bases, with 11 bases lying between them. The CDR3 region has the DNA TGTGCCAGCAGTTACTCGGGAGGAATGATGAACACTGAAGCTTTCTTT. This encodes CASSYSGGMMNTEAFF.

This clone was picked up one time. The CDR3 bases are TGTGCCAGCAGCTTGCAGACAGGCTACGAGCAGTACTTC. Protein: CASSLQTGYEQYF. This sequence joins TRBV7-2 and TRBJ2-7; possibly TRBD1 for D (6 bases). This CDR3 contains 13 residues. Germline CDR1 reads SGHTA; CDR2 reads FQGNSA. Trimming left V 3 bases short and J 3 bases short, with 9 bases between.

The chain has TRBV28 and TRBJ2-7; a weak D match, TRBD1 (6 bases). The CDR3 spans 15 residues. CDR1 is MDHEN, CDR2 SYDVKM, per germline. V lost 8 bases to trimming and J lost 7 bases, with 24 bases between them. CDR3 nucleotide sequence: TGTGCCAGCTCCTTGATCTTAACAGGGAAGCAGGAGCAGTACTTC. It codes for CASSLILTGKQEQYF.

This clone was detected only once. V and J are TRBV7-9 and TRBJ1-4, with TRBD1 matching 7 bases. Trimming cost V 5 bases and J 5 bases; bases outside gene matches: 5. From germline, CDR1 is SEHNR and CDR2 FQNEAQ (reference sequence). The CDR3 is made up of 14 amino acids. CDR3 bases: TGTGCCAGCAGCCCCGGGACAGTCAATGAAAAACTGTTTTTT. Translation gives CASSPGTVNEKLFF.

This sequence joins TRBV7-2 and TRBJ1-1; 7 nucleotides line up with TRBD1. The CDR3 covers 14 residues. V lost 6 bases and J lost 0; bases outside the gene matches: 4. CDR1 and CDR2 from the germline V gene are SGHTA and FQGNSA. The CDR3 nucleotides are TGTGCCAGCAGTCAACAGGGGATGAACACTGAAGCTTTCTTT. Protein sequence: CASSQQGMNTEAFF.

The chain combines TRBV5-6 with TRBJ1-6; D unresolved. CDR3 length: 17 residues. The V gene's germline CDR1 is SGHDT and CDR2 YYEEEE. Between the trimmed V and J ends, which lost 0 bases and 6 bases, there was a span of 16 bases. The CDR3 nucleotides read TGTGCCAGCAGCTTGGAACTCGCGACTAGAGTTAATTCACCCCTCCACTTT. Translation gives CASSLELATRVNSPLHF.

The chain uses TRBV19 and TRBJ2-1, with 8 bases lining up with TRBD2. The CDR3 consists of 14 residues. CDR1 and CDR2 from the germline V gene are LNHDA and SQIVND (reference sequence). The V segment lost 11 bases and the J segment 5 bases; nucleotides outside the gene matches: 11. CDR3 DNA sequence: TGTGCCTCCAACCCCAGCGGGGGAGACAATGAGCAGTTCTTC. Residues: CASNPSGGDNEQFF.